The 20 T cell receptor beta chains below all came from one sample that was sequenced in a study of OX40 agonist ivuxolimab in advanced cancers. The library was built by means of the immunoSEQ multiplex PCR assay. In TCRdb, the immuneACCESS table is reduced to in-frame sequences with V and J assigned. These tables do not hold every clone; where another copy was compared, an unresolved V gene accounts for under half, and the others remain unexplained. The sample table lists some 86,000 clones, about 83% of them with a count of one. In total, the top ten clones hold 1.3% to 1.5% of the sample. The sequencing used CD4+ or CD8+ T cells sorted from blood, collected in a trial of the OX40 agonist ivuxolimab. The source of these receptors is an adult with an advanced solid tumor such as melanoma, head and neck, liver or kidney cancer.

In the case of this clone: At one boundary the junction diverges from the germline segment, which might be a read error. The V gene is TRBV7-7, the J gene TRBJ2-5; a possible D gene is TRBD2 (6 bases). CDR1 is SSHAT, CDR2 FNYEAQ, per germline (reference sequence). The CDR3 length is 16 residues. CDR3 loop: CASSLGGQRVQETQYF. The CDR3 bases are TGTGCTAGCAGCTTAGGAGGGCAGAGAGTCCAAGAGACCCAGTACTTC.

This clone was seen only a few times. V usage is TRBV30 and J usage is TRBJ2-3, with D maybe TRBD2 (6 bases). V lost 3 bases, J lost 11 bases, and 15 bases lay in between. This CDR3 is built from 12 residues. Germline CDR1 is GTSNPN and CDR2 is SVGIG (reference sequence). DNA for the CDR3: TGTGCCTGGAGGGTAGGGACTCTCCAGCAGTATTTT. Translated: CAWRVGTLQQYF.

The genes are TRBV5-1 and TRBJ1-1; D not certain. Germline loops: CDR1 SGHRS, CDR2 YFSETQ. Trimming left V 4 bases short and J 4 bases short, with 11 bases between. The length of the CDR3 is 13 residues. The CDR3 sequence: CASSQERGTEAFF. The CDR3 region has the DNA TGCGCCAGCAGCCAGGAACGGGGCACTGAAGCTTTCTTT.

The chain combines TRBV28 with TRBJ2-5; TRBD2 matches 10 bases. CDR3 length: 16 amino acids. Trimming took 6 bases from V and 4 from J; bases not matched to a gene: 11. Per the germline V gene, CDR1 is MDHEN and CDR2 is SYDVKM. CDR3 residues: CASSSPGLATIETQYF. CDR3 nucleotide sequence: TGTGCCAGCAGCAGCCCGGGACTAGCGACTATAGAGACCCAGTACTTC.

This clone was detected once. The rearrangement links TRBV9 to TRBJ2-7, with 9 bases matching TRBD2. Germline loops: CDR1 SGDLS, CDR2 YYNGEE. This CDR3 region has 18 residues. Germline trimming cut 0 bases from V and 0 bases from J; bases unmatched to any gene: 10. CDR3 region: CASSVGAGGLVTSYEQYF. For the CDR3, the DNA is TGTGCCAGCAGCGTAGGGGCGGGAGGGCTCGTAACCTCCTACGAGCAGTACTTC. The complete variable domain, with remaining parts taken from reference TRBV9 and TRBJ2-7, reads DSGVTQTPKHLITATGQRVTLRCSPRSGDLSVYWYQQSLDQGLQFLIQYYNGEERAKGNILERFSAQQFPDLHSELNLSSLELGDSALYFCASSVGAGGLVTSYEQYFGPGTRLTVT.

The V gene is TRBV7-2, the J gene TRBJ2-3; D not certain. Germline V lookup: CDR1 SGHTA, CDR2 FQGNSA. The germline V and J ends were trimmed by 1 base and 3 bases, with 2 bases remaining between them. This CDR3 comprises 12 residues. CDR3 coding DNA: TGTGCCAGCAGCTTAGGGACAGATACGCAGTATTTT. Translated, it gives CASSLGTDTQYF.

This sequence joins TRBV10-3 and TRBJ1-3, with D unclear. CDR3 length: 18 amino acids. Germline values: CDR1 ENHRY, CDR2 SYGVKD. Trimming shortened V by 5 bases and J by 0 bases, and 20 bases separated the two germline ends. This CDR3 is CAISRESFGSGSGNTIYF. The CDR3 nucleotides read TGTGCCATCAGTCGGGAGTCTTTTGGGTCTGGCTCTGGAAACACCATATATTTT.

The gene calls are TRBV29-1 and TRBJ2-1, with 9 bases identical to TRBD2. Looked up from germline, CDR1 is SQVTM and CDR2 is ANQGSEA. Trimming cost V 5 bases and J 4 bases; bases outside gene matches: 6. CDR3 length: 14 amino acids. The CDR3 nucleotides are TGCAGCGTTTCGGGCGGGGGGGCTTACAATGAGCAGTTCTTC. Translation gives CSVSGGGAYNEQFF.

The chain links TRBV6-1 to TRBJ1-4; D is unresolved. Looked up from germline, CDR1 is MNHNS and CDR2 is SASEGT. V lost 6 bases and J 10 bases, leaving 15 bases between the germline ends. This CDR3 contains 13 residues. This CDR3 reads CASRTGREGKLFF. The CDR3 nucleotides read TGTGCCAGCAGGACTGGGCGGGAGGGAAAACTGTTTTTT.

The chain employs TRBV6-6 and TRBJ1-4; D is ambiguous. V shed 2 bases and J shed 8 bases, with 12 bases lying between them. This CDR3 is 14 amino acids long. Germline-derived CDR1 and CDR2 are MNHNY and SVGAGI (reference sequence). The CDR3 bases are TGTGCCAGCAGTTACGCGTCCGGGGAGGAAAAACTGTTTTTT. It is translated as CASSYASGEEKLFF.

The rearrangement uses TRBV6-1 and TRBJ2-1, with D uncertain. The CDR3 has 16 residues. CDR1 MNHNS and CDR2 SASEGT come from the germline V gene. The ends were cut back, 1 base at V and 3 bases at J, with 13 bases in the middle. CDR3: CASSEGYRVLYNEQFF. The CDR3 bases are TGTGCCAGCAGTGAAGGGTATAGGGTCCTCTACAATGAGCAGTTCTTC.

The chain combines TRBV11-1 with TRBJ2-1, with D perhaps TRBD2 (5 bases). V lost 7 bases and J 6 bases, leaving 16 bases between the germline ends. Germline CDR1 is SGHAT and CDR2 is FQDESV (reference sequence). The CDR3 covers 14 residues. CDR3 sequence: CASTLEGVLNEQFF. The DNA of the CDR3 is TGTGCCAGCACCCTAGAGGGAGTCCTCAATGAGCAGTTCTTC.

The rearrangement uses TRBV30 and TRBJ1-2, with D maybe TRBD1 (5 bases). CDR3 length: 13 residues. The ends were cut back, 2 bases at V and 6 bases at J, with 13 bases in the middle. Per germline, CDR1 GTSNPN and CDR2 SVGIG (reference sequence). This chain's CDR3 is CAWSSGSGHGYTF. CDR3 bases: TGTGCCTGGAGTTCAGGGTCAGGGCATGGCTACACCTTC.

DNA for the CDR3: TGTGCCTGGAGTGCAAGGGGGAATGAGCAGTTCTTC. Its translation: CAWSARGNEQFF. This chain connects TRBV30 to TRBJ2-1, with TRBD1 as a possible D gene (6 bases). CDR3 size: 12 residues. Germline V CDR1 and CDR2: GTSNPN, SVGIG (reference sequence). The V and J ends lost 1 base and 7 bases respectively, with 8 bases between them.

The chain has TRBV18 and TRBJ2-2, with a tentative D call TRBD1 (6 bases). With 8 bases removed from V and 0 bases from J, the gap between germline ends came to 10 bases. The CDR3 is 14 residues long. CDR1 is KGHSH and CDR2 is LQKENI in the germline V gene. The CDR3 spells CASPGTPNTGELFF. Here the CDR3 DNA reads TGTGCCAGCCCCGGGACACCGAACACCGGGGAGCTGTTTTTT.

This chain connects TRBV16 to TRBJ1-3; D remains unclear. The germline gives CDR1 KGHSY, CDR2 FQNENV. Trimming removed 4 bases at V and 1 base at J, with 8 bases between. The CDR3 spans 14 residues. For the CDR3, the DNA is TGTGCCAGCAGCCGTACAGAATCTGGAAACACCATATATTTT. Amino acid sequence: CASSRTESGNTIYF.

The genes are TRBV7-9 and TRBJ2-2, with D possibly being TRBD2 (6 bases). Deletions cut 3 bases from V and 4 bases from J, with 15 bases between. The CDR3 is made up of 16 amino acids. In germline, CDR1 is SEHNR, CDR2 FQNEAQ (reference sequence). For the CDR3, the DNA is TGTGCCAGCAGCTTGGGTCGGGAGACGGGCACCGGGGAGCTGTTTTTT. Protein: CASSLGRETGTGELFF.

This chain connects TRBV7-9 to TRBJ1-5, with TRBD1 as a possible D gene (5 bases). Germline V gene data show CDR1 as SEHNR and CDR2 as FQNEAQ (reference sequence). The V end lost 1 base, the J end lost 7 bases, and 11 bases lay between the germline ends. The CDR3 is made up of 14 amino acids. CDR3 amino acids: CASSLERDGQPQHF. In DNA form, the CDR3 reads TGTGCCAGCAGCTTAGAAAGGGACGGCCAGCCCCAGCATTTT.

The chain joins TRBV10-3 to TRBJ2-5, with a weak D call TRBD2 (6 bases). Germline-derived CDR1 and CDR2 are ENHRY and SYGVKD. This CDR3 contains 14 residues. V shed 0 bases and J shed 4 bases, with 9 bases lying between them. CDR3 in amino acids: CAISESSGLETQYF. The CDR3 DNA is TGTGCCATCAGTGAGTCTAGCGGCCTAGAGACCCAGTACTTC.

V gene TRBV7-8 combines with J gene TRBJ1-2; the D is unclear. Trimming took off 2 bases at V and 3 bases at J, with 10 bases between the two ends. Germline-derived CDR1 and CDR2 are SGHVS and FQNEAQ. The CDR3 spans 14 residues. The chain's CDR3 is CASSLRGRDYGYTF. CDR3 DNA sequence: TGTGCCAGCAGCTTACGAGGGAGGGACTATGGCTACACCTTC.